This TCR beta chain was identified in a study of control samples from healthy donors and cancer patients. Germline CDR1 and CDR2: KGHSH and LQKENI. With 6 bases clipped from V and 10 bases from J, the junction kept 6 bases outside the gene matches. The CDR3 consists of 12 residues. TCRdb's copy holds only in-frame clones and misses some; the assay was immunoSEQ multiplex PCR. Of roughly 80,000 clones in the sample, over 85% were seen once. The sequence came from a man over 45 in good health. The sample taken for sequencing was blood. V gene TRBV18 combines with J gene TRBJ2-5; 9 nucleotides agree with TRBD1. The CDR3 spells CASSVDRGSQYF. The CDR3 nucleotides are TGTGCCAGCTCGGTGGACAGGGGTAGCCAGTACTTC. The variable domain in full, with the rest retrieved from reference TRBV18 and TRBJ2-5, is NAGVMQNPRHLVRRRGQEARLRCSPMKGHSHVYWYRQLPEEGLKFMVYLQKENIIDESGMPKERFSAEFPKEGPSILRIQQVVRGDSAAYFCASSVDRGSQYFGPGTRLLVL.